A single sample gave rise to the 13 T cell receptor beta chains below, sequenced in a study of OX40 agonist ivuxolimab in advanced cancers. Generated by immunoSEQ multiplex PCR, the TCRdb table keeps only in-frame clones and is missing some. Here the sample spans around 66,000 clones, approximately 81% being singletons. Source: CD4+ or CD8+ T cells sorted from blood, taken in a trial of the OX40 agonist ivuxolimab. All receptors derive from an adult with an advanced solid tumor such as melanoma, head and neck, liver or kidney cancer.

The chain recombines TRBV4-3 with TRBJ2-3; 9 nucleotides align to TRBD2. The CDR3 runs 15 residues. Germline assignment: CDR1 LGHNA and CDR2 YSLEER. J lost 7 bases, V lost 1 base, and 6 bases had no gene match. The CDR3 region is CASSQALAGTNTQYF. In DNA form, the CDR3 reads TGCGCCAGCAGCCAAGCGCTAGCGGGGACCAATACGCAGTATTTT.

This clone was observed a single time. The V gene is TRBV19, the J gene TRBJ2-5; 9 bases fit TRBD1. Germline V lookup: CDR1 LNHDA, CDR2 SQIVND (reference sequence). After removal of 4 bases from V and 5 bases from J, the junction contained 5 bases not matched to a gene. CDR3 size: 14 residues. The CDR3 bases are TGTGCCAGTAGTACGGGACAGGGCTTCGAGACCCAGTACTTC. Protein product: CASSTGQGFETQYF.

V usage is TRBV5-4 and J usage is TRBJ2-7, with D possibly matching TRBD1 (5 bases). CDR3 size: 15 residues. Trimming stripped 0 bases from V and 0 bases from J, with 10 bases between. Germline V gene sequence: CDR1 SGHNT, CDR2 YYREEE (reference sequence). The CDR3 nucleotides are TGTGCCAGCAGCTTGGACAGGCCTAGCTCCTACGAGCAGTACTTC. Protein product: CASSLDRPSSYEQYF.

V is TRBV2 and J is TRBJ2-1, with 7 positions matching TRBD2. Germline V gene sequence: CDR1 SNHLY, CDR2 FYNNEI. This CDR3 is 12 amino acids long. The V segment lost 6 bases and the J segment 7 bases; nucleotides outside the gene matches: 3. The CDR3 nucleotides are TGTGCCAGCAGACCAGCGGGGAATGAGCAGTTCTTC. It translates to CASRPAGNEQFF. The variable domain in full, completed from reference TRBV2 and TRBJ2-1, reads EPEVTQTPSHQVTQMGQEVILRCVPISNHLYFYWYRQILGQKVEFLVSFYNNEISEKSEIFDDQFSVERPDGSNFTLKIRSTKLEDSAMYFCASRPAGNEQFFGPGTRLTVL.

J is TRBJ1-4 and V is TRBV28; 8 bases line up with TRBD1. The CDR3 spans 13 residues. The germline CDR1 and CDR2 sequences are MDHEN and SYDVKM. After removal of 9 bases from V and 3 bases from J, the junction contained 3 bases not matched to a gene. In DNA, the CDR3 is TGTGCCAGTATGACAGGGGCTAATGAAAAACTGTTTTTT. Translating it yields CASMTGANEKLFF.

The rearrangement joins TRBV5-6 to TRBJ2-2; D unclear. V lost 1 base and J lost 2, with 15 bases in between. Germline V gene data show CDR1 as SGHDT and CDR2 as YYEEEE. The CDR3 length is 17 residues. CDR3 sequence reads: CASSLFAAALNTGELFF. CDR3 in DNA: TGTGCCAGCAGCTTGTTTGCAGCTGCCCTAAACACCGGGGAGCTGTTTTTT.

The V gene is TRBV30, the J gene TRBJ2-7; D gene uncertain. The length of the CDR3 is 11 residues. CDR1 is GTSNPN and CDR2 is SVGIG in the germline V gene (reference sequence). V dropped 5 bases and J dropped 6 bases, with 11 bases sitting between them. CDR3 sequence: CAWGRLSEQYF. DNA for the CDR3: TGTGCCTGGGGTCGTCTAAGCGAGCAGTACTTC. Drawing the rest from reference TRBV30 and TRBJ2-7, the complete variable domain is SQTIHQWPATLVQPVGSPLSLECTVEGTSNPNLYWYRQAAGRGLQLLFYSVGIGQISSEVPQNLSASRPQDRQFILSSKKLLLSDSGFYLCAWGRLSEQYFGPGTRLTVT.

This clone was counted a single time. The chain carries TRBV18 and TRBJ2-2; maybe TRBD2 (5 bases). V was cut by 1 base and J by 6 bases, with 6 bases left in between. The CDR3 runs 13 residues. The germline CDR1 and CDR2 sequences are KGHSH and LQKENI. The CDR3 loop is CASSPQGAGELFF. The CDR3 DNA is TGTGCCAGCTCACCACAGGGAGCCGGGGAGCTGTTTTTT.

V usage is TRBV14 and J usage is TRBJ2-5; 7 nucleotides align to TRBD1. The CDR3 loop spans 16 amino acids. Germline V gene data show CDR1 as SGHDN and CDR2 as FVKESK. The V gene end was trimmed by 4 bases and the J gene end by 5 bases; junction bases not matched to a gene: 13. The CDR3 reads CASSPLRDSLSETQYF. The CDR3 coding sequence is TGTGCCAGCAGCCCACTCCGGGACAGTCTATCGGAGACCCAGTACTTC.

The genes are TRBV7-8 and TRBJ1-6; possible D gene TRBD1, 5 bases. Per germline, CDR1 SGHVS and CDR2 FQNEAQ. This CDR3 contains 15 residues. The V gene lost 0 bases and the J gene lost 7 bases, with 10 bases spanning the gap. The chain's CDR3 is CASSLAGPPNSPLHF. The CDR3 coding sequence is TGTGCCAGCAGCTTAGCGGGACCCCCGAATTCACCCCTCCACTTT.

V is TRBV19 and J is TRBJ2-1; 8 nucleotides agree with TRBD2. Unmatched junction bases numbered 10, after V lost 1 base and J lost 8 bases. The CDR3 loop spans 16 amino acids. The germline CDR1 and CDR2 sequences are LNHDA and SQIVND (reference sequence). The CDR3 bases are TGTGCCAGTAGTATAGCCGCTAGCGGGCAGCGCGATGAGCAGTTCTTC. Translation: CASSIAASGQRDEQFF. Variable domain in full (rest from reference TRBV19 and TRBJ2-1): DGGITQSPKYLFRKEGQNVTLSCEQNLNHDAMYWYRQDPGQGLRLIYYSQIVNDFQKGDIAEGYSVSREKKESFPLTVTSAQKNPTAFYLCASSIAASGQRDEQFFGPGTRLTVL.

This sequence joins TRBV11-2 and TRBJ1-5; D is uncertain. Trimming cost V 5 bases and J 2 bases, with 10 bases left between them. The CDR3 extends over 14 amino acids. Germline V lookup: CDR1 SGHAT, CDR2 FQNNGV. The CDR3 is CASSIAGGNQPQHF. For the CDR3, the DNA is TGTGCCAGCAGCATCGCCGGGGGCAATCAGCCCCAGCATTTT.

This chain joins TRBV19 and TRBJ2-1, with 7 bases matching TRBD2. The germline CDR1 and CDR2 sequences are LNHDA and SQIVND (reference sequence). The junction had 7 bases not matched to a gene; V was cut back by 5 bases and J by 6 bases. The CDR3 is 14 residues long. CDR3 sequence reads: CASSGLAAVNEQFF. Written as DNA, the CDR3 is TGTGCCAGTAGTGGGCTAGCGGCGGTCAATGAGCAGTTCTTC.